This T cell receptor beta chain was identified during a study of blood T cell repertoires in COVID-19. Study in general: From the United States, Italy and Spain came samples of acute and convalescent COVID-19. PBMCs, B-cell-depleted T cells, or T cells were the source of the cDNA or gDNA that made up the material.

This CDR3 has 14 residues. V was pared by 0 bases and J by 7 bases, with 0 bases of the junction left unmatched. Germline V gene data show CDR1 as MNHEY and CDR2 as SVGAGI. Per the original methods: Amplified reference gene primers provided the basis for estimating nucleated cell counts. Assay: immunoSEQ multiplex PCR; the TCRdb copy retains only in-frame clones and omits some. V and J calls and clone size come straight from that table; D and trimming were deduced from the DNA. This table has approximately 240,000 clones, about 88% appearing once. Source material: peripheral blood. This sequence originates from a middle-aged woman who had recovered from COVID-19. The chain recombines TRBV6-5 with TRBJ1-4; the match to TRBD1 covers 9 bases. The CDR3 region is CASSYSDRGEKLFF. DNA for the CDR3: TGTGCCAGCAGTTACTCGGACAGGGGTGAAAAACTGTTTTTT.